The 4 T cell receptor beta chains in this list originate from one sample, sequenced in a study of CD8 T cells in ankylosing spondylitis. TCRdb reprocessed the 5' RACE reads with MiXCR, giving one entry per CDR3 protein. The repertoire consists of about 190,000 distinct CDR3 sequences, with 10% to 15% occurring once and the leading ten covering 9.5% to 12%. Specimen: blood, either unsorted or a sorted T cell fraction (not recorded which). These receptors all stem from a female donor with ankylosing spondylitis or in good health (not recorded which).

This chain uses TRBV19 with TRBJ2-2, with D hard to call. The CDR3 has 14 residues. CDR1 is LNHDA, CDR2 SQIVND, per germline (reference sequence). The V end lost 7 bases, the J end lost 1 base, and 10 bases lay between the germline ends. The CDR3 reads CASIPSRNTGELFF. CDR3 sequence (DNA): TGTGCCAGTATTCCATCTAGGAACACCGGGGAGCTGTTTTTT.

Comment on this clonotype: A clone one base away is much larger, so this may be a read error. This chain connects TRBV20-1 to TRBJ1-2; D possibly corresponds to TRBD1 (5 bases). This CDR3 has 13 amino acids. Germline CDR1 reads DFQATT; CDR2 reads SNEGSKA (reference sequence). V shed 5 bases and J shed 8 bases, with 18 bases lying between them. The DNA for the CDR3 is TGCAGTGCTCGAAGGGACGGCATGGCCGGCTACACCTTC. It codes for CSARRDGMAGYTF.

This clonotype showed up many times. The V call is TRBV29-1, the J call TRBJ1-3, with D unresolved. Germline values: CDR1 SQVTM, CDR2 ANQGSEA. V lost 4 bases and J lost 0, with 10 bases in between. This CDR3 region has 14 residues. DNA for the CDR3: TGCAGCGTTGGTGGGGAAAACTCTGGAAACACCATATATTTT. It yields the protein CSVGGENSGNTIYF.

This clonotype was picked up a small number of times. The chain employs TRBV18 and TRBJ2-1; 14 bases are a match to TRBD2. The CDR3 has 15 residues. CDR1 is KGHSH and CDR2 is LQKENI in the germline V gene. Germline trimming cut 2 bases from V and 8 bases from J; bases unmatched to any gene: 2. CDR3 amino acids: CASSPVGLAGDEQFF. CDR3 DNA sequence: TGTGCCAGCTCACCAGTGGGACTAGCGGGAGATGAGCAGTTCTTC. Filled out from reference TRBV18 and TRBJ2-1, the complete variable domain reads NAGVMQNPRHLVRRRGQEARLRCSPMKGHSHVYWYRQLPEEGLKFMVYLQKENIIDESGMPKERFSAEFPKEGPSILRIQQVVRGDSAAYFCASSPVGLAGDEQFFGPGTRLTVL.